These T cell receptor beta chains were read from a single sample in a study of shared clonotypes between healthy human individuals. Assay used: immunoSEQ multiplex PCR; TCRdb lists only in-frame clones, some missing. The table has 1.5 million to 2.5 million clones, about 95% seen once. Sequenced material: naive CD8+ T cells sorted from blood. The receptors come from a man younger than 30 in good health. The conserved cysteine and the conserved F or W are not part of the CDR3 here. Fields, in order: CDR3 protein, V gene.

ASSLQGAPDGYT TRBV19
ASSTTGLLETQY TRBV7-9
ASSEAAWTIEWELF TRBV6-1
ASSLSGFSYEQY TRBV5-6
ASRKVGTEAF TRBV7-2
ASSLQGPLGTEAF TRBV27
ASSLDLASNEQF TRBV5-4
ASSSRASGASSYNEQF TRBV27
AISESGQATGELF TRBV10-3
ASSQGRSSGNTIY TRBV5-1
ASSPPPVGTAFNSPLH TRBV7-9
ASSPRSGSSLYGYT TRBV9
ASSLRPTYEQY TRBV27
ASGLRGGDGYT TRBV5-1
ASSLQNIRDIYEQY TRBV5-4
ASSLVPDANDEQF TRBV7-6